This T cell receptor (beta chain) stems from a study of blood T cell repertoires in COVID-19 (dated by TCRdb to the early 2020s). Regarding the research as a whole: Samples from collaborators originated in the United States, Italy and Spain and spanned both the acute and convalescent phases of COVID-19. The material from the prospective study consisted of cDNA or gDNA derived from T cells, B-cell-depleted T cells, or PBMCs. Subjects who had been exposed to COVID-19, were actively infected with it, or had recovered from it provided the deeply sampled blood TCRbeta repertoires that made up the dataset. A freely available public database, intended as a resource for researchers studying the immune response to SARS-CoV-2, is where the repertoires were released. The samples were drawn from the first 160 participants of the ongoing ImmuneRACE study and from more than 1,000 subjects provided by 6 global collaborators. Nearly every sample came with metadata listing a de-identified subject ID, COVID-19 status, age in years and sex. Where HLA class I and class II types were available, the types were taken from metadata supplied by the sample provider, not from assay-based typing. General findings and caveats noted by the study authors: How much clinical and demographic metadata was included differed by source and by participant, and the metadata was provided uncurated.

A word on this clone: Its cognate antigen has yet to be identified. Base qualities are not provided; no much larger clone lies one nucleotide away.

Participants in the prospective study were enrolled through a virtual design, were aged roughly 18 to 100 years, and lived in approximately 25 United States geographic areas. In the prospective study, cohorts were assigned on the basis of participant-reported clinical history obtained from a screening survey and a study questionnaire. Recovered participants in ImmuneRACE Cohort 3 were defined as having two consecutive negative NP/OP PCR tests, clearance from a healthcare professional, or resolution of symptoms. In the prospective study, mobile phlebotomists collected whole blood, serum and a nasopharyngeal or oropharyngeal swab from each participant. Additional blood draws and questionnaires over a 2-month period could optionally be provided by prospective study participants. Before DNA extraction, prospective study blood samples were shipped either frozen or at room temperature. V is pared back by 3 bases and J by 14 bases, with 11 bases lying between the germline termini. The CDR3, from cysteine to phenylalanine, totals 11 residues. The only DNA kept is the CDR3, 33 bases in frame from the first base.

TCRbeta CDR3 regions were amplified from genomic DNA using the immunoSEQ Assay, a bias-controlled multiplex PCR. The original methods were these. The number of nucleated cells in each sample was estimated by amplification of reference gene primers within the assay. To quantify the absolute abundance of each unique TCRbeta CDR3 rearrangement, sequence reads were collapsed and filtered. Productive Simpson clonality was computed per sample as the square root of Simpson's diversity index over productive rearrangements. TCRdb provides this immuneACCESS table in a form limited to in-frame rearrangements. Some clones are lacking; in checked studies, under half of them reflect an unresolved V gene, and why the rest are absent is not known. Clone size and V and J calls were adopted from that table, with D and trimming inferred from the DNA. In this sample the table shows roughly 250,000 clones, approximately 85% of which occur a single time. The ten largest clonotypes hold under 2.5% of the sample.

The sequenced sample consisted of PBMCs or T cells enriched from blood (not recorded which). The TCR sequence derives from a woman aged 45-65 years who had recovered from COVID-19. The chain links TRBV12-3 or TRBV12-4 with TRBJ2-1; the best D guess is TRBD2, with 5 bases matching. The CDR3 protein sequence reads: CASSFKRSEFF. The nucleotides read TGTGCCAGCAGTTTCAAGCGGTCGGAGTTCTTC.